This is a list of T cell receptor beta chains from one sample in a study of CD8 T cells in ankylosing spondylitis. TCRdb itself ran the 5' RACE reads through MiXCR, one entry per CDR3 protein. The sample lists 250,000 or so distinct CDR3 sequences, roughly a quarter occurring once. The sequencing sample was made of blood, either unsorted or a sorted T cell fraction (not recorded which). Every receptor here comes from a male donor with ankylosing spondylitis or in good health (not recorded which). Both conserved end residues are part of each CDR3. Fields, in order: D gene, V gene, J gene, clone size, CDR3 protein, CDR3 DNA. D genes are given only for firm matches. Clone sizes are given selectively: once, few, many, or a class where the clone is expanded.

-,TRBV11-2,TRBJ2-1,many,CASSLDRTSIEQFF,TGTGCCAGCAGCTTAGACCGTACTAGTATTGAGCAGTTCTTC
-,TRBV20-1,TRBJ2-7,-,CSARDPRGFSYEQYF,TGCAGTGCTAGAGATCCCCGCGGTTTCTCCTACGAGCAGTACTTC
TRBD2,TRBV9,TRBJ2-1,few,CASSVMGLEGEQFF,TGTGCCAGCAGCGTAATGGGACTAGAAGGTGAGCAGTTCTTC
-,TRBV14,TRBJ2-7,many,CASSQEFTGYYEQYF,TGTGCCAGCAGCCAAGAGTTTACAGGGTACTACGAGCAGTACTTC
TRBD1,TRBV12-3/TRBV12-4,TRBJ1-2,-,CASRGQDNYGYTF,TGTGCCAGCAGGGGACAGGATAATTATGGCTACACCTTC
-,TRBV6-5,TRBJ1-1,-,CASSYGQTNTEAFF,TGTGCCAGCAGTTACGGACAGACGAACACTGAAGCTTTCTTT
TRBD1,TRBV2,TRBJ1-6,many,CASSASPRGQGSPLHF,TGTGCCAGCAGCGCTAGCCCGAGGGGGCAGGGTTCACCCCTCCACTTT
TRBD2,TRBV29-1,TRBJ2-2,-,CSVRGGGTGELFF,TGCAGCGTTCGCGGGGGTGGGACCGGGGAGCTGTTTTTT
-,TRBV20-1,TRBJ1-1,few,CSAIPWQGEAFF,TGCAGTGCTATACCCTGGCAGGGGGAAGCTTTCTTT
TRBD1,TRBV29-1,TRBJ2-3,many,CSVEGGTGVTDTQYF,TGCAGCGTGGAAGGTGGGACAGGGGTGACGGATACGCAGTATTTT
TRBD1,TRBV20-1,TRBJ1-2,few,CSAKARDSNYGYTF,TGCAGTGCAAAGGCCCGGGACAGTAACTATGGCTACACCTTC
-,TRBV20-1,TRBJ2-7,many,CSARDKRAVSYEQYF,TGCAGTGCTAGAGATAAGAGGGCAGTCTCCTACGAGCAGTACTTC
-,TRBV30,TRBJ2-5,few,CAWSVRRGETQYF,TGTGCCTGGAGTGTACGTAGGGGGGAGACCCAGTACTTC
-,TRBV5-4,TRBJ2-5,-,CASSPGQTLQETQYF,TGTGCCAGCAGCCCGGGGCAGACCCTCCAAGAGACCCAGTACTTC
-,TRBV4-2,TRBJ2-1,-,CASSQGAENEQFF,TGTGCCAGCAGCCAAGGAGCGGAAAATGAGCAGTTCTTC
-,TRBV10-3,TRBJ2-5,many,CAISVTVQETQYF,TGTGCCATCAGTGTTACAGTCCAGGAGACCCAGTACTTC
-,TRBV6-1,TRBJ2-5,-,CASSEQETQYF,TGTGCCAGCAGTGAACAAGAGACCCAGTACTTC
-,TRBV10-2,TRBJ2-2,-,CASKESRTSTGELFF,TGCGCCAGCAAGGAATCTAGGACCTCCACCGGGGAGCTGTTTTTT
TRBD2,TRBV12-3/TRBV12-4,TRBJ2-1,few,CASSSKTSTEQFF,TGTGCCAGCAGTTCGAAGACTAGCACTGAGCAGTTCTTC
TRBD1,TRBV7-3,TRBJ2-1,few,CASSLSGDRLNEQFF,TGTGCCAGCAGCTTATCCGGGGACAGACTCAATGAGCAGTTCTTC
TRBD2,TRBV9,TRBJ2-3,many,CASSVAGGLAGGPSTDTQYF,TGTGCCAGCAGCGTAGCTGGGGGGCTAGCGGGGGGCCCCAGCACAGATACGCAGTATTTT
-,TRBV7-6,TRBJ1-6,-,CASSRDGYNSPLHF,TGTGCCAGCAGCCGAGACGGTTATAATTCACCCCTCCACTTT
-,TRBV10-3,TRBJ2-1,many,CAISESPSNEQFF,TGTGCCATCAGTGAGTCGCCATCTAATGAGCAGTTCTTC
-,TRBV29-1,TRBJ2-7,many,CSVEDEYGTYEQYF,TGCAGCGTTGAAGATGAATACGGTACCTACGAGCAGTACTTC
-,TRBV28,TRBJ2-3,-,CASTPPAVSTDTQYF,TGTGCCAGCACCCCACCCGCAGTCAGCACAGATACGCAGTATTTT
-,TRBV12-3/TRBV12-4,TRBJ2-3,-,CASSFNRGTDTQYF,TGTGCCAGCAGTTTTAACAGGGGCACAGATACGCAGTATTTT
-,TRBV13,TRBJ1-1,-,CASSNGPVNTEAFF,TGTGCCAGCAGCAACGGACCGGTGAACACTGAAGCTTTCTTT
TRBD1,TRBV20-1,TRBJ1-2,few,CSATRDRGRFGYTF,TGCAGTGCTACCCGGGACAGGGGGCGATTTGGCTACACCTTC
-,TRBV20-1,TRBJ2-5,-,CSAREGGDRQETQYF,TGCAGTGCTAGAGAGGGGGGAGACAGACAAGAGACCCAGTACTTC
TRBD2,TRBV5-1,TRBJ2-5,-,CASSLALADQETQYF,TGCGCCAGCAGCTTGGCCCTAGCGGACCAAGAGACCCAGTACTTC
-,TRBV3-1,TRBJ2-5,-,CASSDWGAETQYF,TGTGCCAGCAGCGACTGGGGCGCGGAGACCCAGTACTTC
-,TRBV4-1,TRBJ2-1,-,CASSQDFWGLSSYNEQFF,TGCGCCAGCAGCCAAGACTTCTGGGGGCTTAGCTCCTACAATGAGCAGTTCTTC
-,TRBV4-2,TRBJ2-1,many,CASSRGRGSYNEQFF,TGTGCCAGCAGCCGCGGACGGGGCTCCTACAATGAGCAGTTCTTC
TRBD1,TRBV20-1,TRBJ2-2,-,CSASSQGADTGELFF,TGCAGTGCTAGCAGTCAGGGGGCCGACACCGGGGAGCTGTTTTTT
-,TRBV5-4,TRBJ2-3,few,CATRPGADNRETQYF,TGTGCCACGCGGCCAGGAGCGGACAATCGGGAGACGCAGTATTTT
-,TRBV12-3/TRBV12-4,TRBJ2-1,-,CASRSQEVLGYNEQFF,TGTGCCAGCAGGTCCCAGGAGGTCTTGGGGTACAATGAGCAGTTCTTC
TRBD2,TRBV20-1,TRBJ2-7,many,CSTLSGGETYEQYF,TGCAGTACCCTTAGCGGGGGGGAGACCTACGAGCAGTACTTC
TRBD2,TRBV7-2,TRBJ2-3,many,CASSLRPSGATDTQYF,TGTGCCAGCAGCTTACGTCCTAGCGGGGCCACAGATACGCAGTATTTT
-,TRBV9,TRBJ2-1,-,CASSRRLESEQFF,TGTGCCAGCAGCCGTCGGTTAGAAAGTGAGCAGTTCTTC
-,TRBV29-1,TRBJ2-3,-,CSCATGTGTDTQYF,TGCAGCTGCGCCACCGGCACCGGCACAGATACGCAGTATTTT
-,TRBV7-8,TRBJ2-5,-,CASSLAGLEETQYF,TGTGCCAGCAGCTTAGCCGGTCTGGAGGAGACCCAGTACTTC
-,TRBV7-2,TRBJ2-7,-,CASSIGAGLPYEQYF,TGTGCCAGCAGCATTGGGGCGGGGCTTCCCTACGAGCAGTACTTC
-,TRBV29-1,TRBJ2-3,-,CSVERYPSPDTQYF,TGCAGCGTTGAACGCTATCCTAGCCCAGATACGCAGTATTTT
-,TRBV10-2,TRBJ2-5,-,CASSLREGGLETQYF,TGCGCCAGCAGTCTCCGTGAGGGGGGGCTAGAGACCCAGTACTTC
TRBD1,TRBV15,TRBJ1-6,many,CATSRDRGRSPLHF,TGTGCCACCAGCAGAGACAGGGGGAGATCACCCCTCCACTTT